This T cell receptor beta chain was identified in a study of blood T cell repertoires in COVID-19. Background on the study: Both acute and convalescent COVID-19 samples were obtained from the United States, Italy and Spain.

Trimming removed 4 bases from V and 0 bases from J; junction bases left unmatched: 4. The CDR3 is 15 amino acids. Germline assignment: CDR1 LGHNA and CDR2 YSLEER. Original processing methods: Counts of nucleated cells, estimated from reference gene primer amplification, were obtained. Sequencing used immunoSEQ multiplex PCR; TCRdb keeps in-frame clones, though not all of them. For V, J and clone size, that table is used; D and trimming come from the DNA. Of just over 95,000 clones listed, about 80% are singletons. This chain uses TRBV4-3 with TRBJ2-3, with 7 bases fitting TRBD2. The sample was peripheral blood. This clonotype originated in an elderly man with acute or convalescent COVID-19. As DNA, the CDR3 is TGCGCCAGCAGCCTCTTGGGGGGGAGCACAGATACGCAGTATTTT. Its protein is CASSLLGGSTDTQYF.